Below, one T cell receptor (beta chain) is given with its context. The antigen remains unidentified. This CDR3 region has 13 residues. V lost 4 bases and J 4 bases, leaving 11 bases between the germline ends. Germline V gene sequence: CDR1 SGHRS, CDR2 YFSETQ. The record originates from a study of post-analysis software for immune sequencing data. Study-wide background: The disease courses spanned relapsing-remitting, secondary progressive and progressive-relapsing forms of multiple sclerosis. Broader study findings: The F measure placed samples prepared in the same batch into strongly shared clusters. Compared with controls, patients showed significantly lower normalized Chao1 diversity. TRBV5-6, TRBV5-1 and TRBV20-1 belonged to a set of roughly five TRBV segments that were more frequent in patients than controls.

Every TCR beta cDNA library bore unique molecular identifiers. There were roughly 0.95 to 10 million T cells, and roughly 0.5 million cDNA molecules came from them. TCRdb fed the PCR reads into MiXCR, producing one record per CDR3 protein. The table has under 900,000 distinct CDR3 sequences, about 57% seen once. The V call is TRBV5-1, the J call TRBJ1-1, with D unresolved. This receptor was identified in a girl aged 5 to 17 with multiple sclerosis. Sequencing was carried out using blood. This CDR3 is CASSLSAATEAFF. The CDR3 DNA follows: TGCGCCAGCAGCCTGTCGGCGGCCACTGAAGCTTTCTTT.